Listed below are T cell receptor beta chains from one sample, sequenced in a study of T-cell memory formation after mild COVID-19. TCRdb redid the calling of the 5' RACE reads with MiXCR, one entry per CDR3 protein. The sample has 550,000 to 700,000 distinct CDR3 sequences, approximately 15% seen once. The sample was PBMCs or a T cell subset sorted from them (not recorded which). These receptors were obtained from an adult woman who had mild COVID-19 (a few samples of this study predate the infection). Cell type and time point are not known. Each CDR3 is given with its conserved first and last residue. The order of the fields is V gene, J gene, D gene, clone size, CDR3 protein, CDR3 DNA. The D gene is left open where the match is weak. Not all rows give a size; the values are once, few, many and, for expanded clones, a class.

v_call: TRBV14; j_call: TRBJ2-1; d_call: -; clone_size: -; cdr3_aa: CASSGLLISSYNEQFF; cdr3_nt: TGTGCCAGCAGCGGACTCCTAATAAGCTCCTACAATGAGCAGTTCTTC
v_call: TRBV27; j_call: TRBJ1-6; d_call: -; clone_size: -; cdr3_aa: CASSLSSLGLAYNSPLHF; cdr3_nt: TGTGCCAGCAGTTTATCGAGTCTGGGGTTGGCCTATAATTCACCCCTCCACTTT
v_call: TRBV16; j_call: TRBJ2-1; d_call: TRBD1; clone_size: few; cdr3_aa: CASSHLTGDNEQFF; cdr3_nt: TGTGCCAGCAGCCACCTGACAGGGGACAATGAGCAGTTCTTC
v_call: TRBV9; j_call: TRBJ1-2; d_call: TRBD1; clone_size: -; cdr3_aa: CASSPRRDRVDLNYGYTF; cdr3_nt: TGTGCCAGCAGCCCCCGCCGGGACAGGGTTGATCTTAACTATGGCTACACCTTC
v_call: TRBV5-1; j_call: TRBJ1-4; d_call: -; clone_size: many; cdr3_aa: CASSSGRTNEKLFF; cdr3_nt: TGCGCCAGCAGCTCCGGACGGACTAATGAAAAACTGTTTTTT
v_call: TRBV5-4; j_call: TRBJ2-1; d_call: TRBD1; clone_size: -; cdr3_aa: CASSTGQINNEQFF; cdr3_nt: TGTGCCAGCAGCACGGGACAGATAAACAATGAGCAGTTCTTC
v_call: TRBV3-1; j_call: TRBJ2-1; d_call: TRBD2; clone_size: few; cdr3_aa: CASSQVRTSGFGFNEQFF; cdr3_nt: TGTGCCAGCAGCCAAGTGAGGACTAGCGGCTTCGGGTTCAATGAGCAGTTCTTC
v_call: TRBV7-8; j_call: TRBJ1-2; d_call: -; clone_size: -; cdr3_aa: CASSLSADGYTF; cdr3_nt: TGTGCCAGCAGCTTATCTGCGGATGGCTACACCTTC
v_call: TRBV4-3; j_call: TRBJ2-4; d_call: TRBD2; clone_size: -; cdr3_aa: CASSQGLEASIQYF; cdr3_nt: TGCGCCAGCAGCCAGGGACTAGAAGCTTCAATTCAGTACTTC
v_call: TRBV21-1; j_call: TRBJ1-1; d_call: -; clone_size: -; cdr3_aa: CATGQGEAFF; cdr3_nt: TGTGCCACCGGACAGGGTGAAGCTTTCTTT
v_call: TRBV3-1; j_call: TRBJ1-1; d_call: -; clone_size: many; cdr3_aa: CASSQWTENTEAFF; cdr3_nt: TGTGCCAGCAGCCAATGGACGGAGAACACTGAAGCTTTCTTT
v_call: TRBV29-1; j_call: TRBJ1-4; d_call: -; clone_size: -; cdr3_aa: CSVAGLPPDRTNEKLFF; cdr3_nt: TGCAGCGTTGCAGGACTACCACCGGACAGAACTAATGAAAAACTGTTTTTT
v_call: TRBV15; j_call: TRBJ2-1; d_call: TRBD2; clone_size: -; cdr3_aa: CATSYGGGPFDEQFF; cdr3_nt: TGTGCCACCAGCTACGGGGGGGGGCCGTTCGATGAGCAGTTCTTC
v_call: TRBV5-1; j_call: TRBJ2-7; d_call: TRBD1; clone_size: many; cdr3_aa: CASSLRTGEYEQYF; cdr3_nt: TGCGCCAGCAGCCTCCGGACAGGGGAGTACGAGCAGTACTTC
v_call: TRBV4-1; j_call: TRBJ1-6; d_call: -; clone_size: few; cdr3_aa: CASSQPAGLRSSPLHF; cdr3_nt: TGCGCCAGCAGCCAGCCTGCGGGCCTTCGGAGTTCACCCCTCCACTTT
v_call: TRBV6-5; j_call: TRBJ2-1; d_call: TRBD2; clone_size: once; cdr3_aa: CASSQTSGGVFYDEQFF; cdr3_nt: TGTGCCAGCAGTCAAACTAGCGGGGGGGTGTTTTACGATGAGCAGTTCTTC
v_call: TRBV20-1; j_call: TRBJ2-5; d_call: -; clone_size: -; cdr3_aa: CSARGWTAQETQYF; cdr3_nt: TGCAGTGCTAGAGGGTGGACAGCGCAAGAGACCCAGTACTTC
v_call: TRBV7-3; j_call: TRBJ2-4; d_call: TRBD2; clone_size: -; cdr3_aa: CASSLAGGIKNIQYF; cdr3_nt: TGTGCCAGCAGCCTAGCGGGGGGGATCAAAAACATTCAGTACTTC
v_call: TRBV5-1; j_call: TRBJ2-7; d_call: TRBD1; clone_size: few; cdr3_aa: CASSGRTGSHEQYF; cdr3_nt: TGCGCCAGCAGTGGGAGGACAGGGTCGCACGAGCAGTACTTC
v_call: TRBV6-5; j_call: TRBJ2-7; d_call: TRBD1; clone_size: few; cdr3_aa: CASSYTGTGIYEQYF; cdr3_nt: TGTGCCAGCAGTTACACCGGGACAGGGATCTACGAGCAGTACTTC
v_call: TRBV6-5; j_call: TRBJ1-2; d_call: TRBD1; clone_size: -; cdr3_aa: CASSYPGGGYTF; cdr3_nt: TGTGCCAGCAGTTACCCAGGGGGTGGCTACACCTTC
v_call: TRBV7-3; j_call: TRBJ1-2; d_call: -; clone_size: few; cdr3_aa: CASSPDGIYGYTF; cdr3_nt: TGTGCCAGCAGCCCCGACGGGATCTATGGCTACACCTTC
v_call: TRBV7-8; j_call: TRBJ2-1; d_call: -; clone_size: few; cdr3_aa: CASSSFGILEEFF; cdr3_nt: TGTGCCAGCAGCTCTTTTGGGATACTGGAAGAGTTCTTC
v_call: TRBV20-1; j_call: TRBJ2-1; d_call: -; clone_size: -; cdr3_aa: CSAPGEVSYNEQFF; cdr3_nt: TGCAGTGCCCCTGGGGAGGTTTCCTACAATGAGCAGTTCTTC
v_call: TRBV24-1; j_call: TRBJ2-5; d_call: TRBD2; clone_size: -; cdr3_aa: CATSSLTTSGGAMRETQYF; cdr3_nt: TGTGCCACCAGCTCCCTCACGACTAGCGGGGGGGCGATGCGAGAGACCCAGTACTTC
v_call: TRBV2; j_call: TRBJ2-5; d_call: -; clone_size: -; cdr3_aa: CASSLGAGHWGETQYF; cdr3_nt: TGTGCCAGCAGCCTCGGGGCGGGGCATTGGGGTGAGACCCAGTACTTC
v_call: TRBV5-1; j_call: TRBJ2-2; d_call: TRBD1; clone_size: few; cdr3_aa: CASKEWDSANTGELFF; cdr3_nt: TGCGCCAGCAAAGAATGGGACAGCGCGAACACCGGGGAGCTGTTTTTT
v_call: TRBV9; j_call: TRBJ2-1; d_call: TRBD2; clone_size: few; cdr3_aa: CASRGRGGENEQFF; cdr3_nt: TGTGCCAGCAGGGGACGGGGAGGGGAGAATGAGCAGTTCTTC